These 10 T cell receptor beta chains share one sample of origin, sequenced in a study of OX40 agonist ivuxolimab in advanced cancers. The protocol was immunoSEQ multiplex PCR, while the TCRdb copy is restricted to in-frame clones and leaves out a portion. The table shows around 70,000 clones, with around 84% occurring only once. The material sequenced was CD4+ or CD8+ T cells sorted from blood, taken in a trial of the OX40 agonist ivuxolimab. The receptors were sampled from an adult with an advanced solid tumor such as melanoma, head and neck, liver or kidney cancer.

The chain combines TRBV28 with TRBJ1-1; a weak D match, TRBD1 (5 bases). V gave up 6 bases and J gave up 5 bases, with 22 bases separating them. Per the germline V gene, CDR1 is MDHEN and CDR2 is SYDVKM. This CDR3 comprises 16 residues. CDR3 nucleotide sequence: TGTGCCAGCAGCTCCTACAGGACCGGAGCTTTGACTGAAGCTTTCTTT. Translation: CASSSYRTGALTEAFF.

This clone is medium-sized within its sample. The chain is built from TRBV6-1 and TRBJ2-2; 9 bases fit TRBD1. The V segment lost 6 bases and the J segment 3 bases; nucleotides outside the gene matches: 5. Germline CDR1 reads MNHNS; CDR2 reads SASEGT. The CDR3 has 15 residues. The CDR3 is CASSLRDRDTGELFF. Written as DNA, the CDR3 is TGTGCCAGCAGCCTCCGGGACAGGGACACCGGGGAGCTGTTTTTT.

V usage is TRBV18 and J usage is TRBJ1-4; D remains unclear. The V gene lost 2 bases and the J gene lost 7 bases, with 17 bases spanning the gap. The CDR3 sequence is 16 residues long. Germline CDR1 KGHSH, CDR2 LQKENI. The CDR3 nucleotides are TGTGCCAGCTCACCAGCATTTGGGCCTGAGGGTGAAAAACTGTTTTTT. Translated: CASSPAFGPEGEKLFF.

V and J are TRBV7-8 and TRBJ1-2, with a weak D call TRBD1 (5 bases). Looked up from germline, CDR1 is SGHVS and CDR2 is FQNEAQ. There are 17 residues in the CDR3. V was cut by 3 bases and J by 0 bases, with 17 bases left in between. CDR3 DNA: TGTGCCAGCAGCTTGGGATTTTTGGGGGACTCTAACTATGGCTACACCTTC. Residues: CASSLGFLGDSNYGYTF.

For this clone: Relative to the germline gene, one junction end is altered; a read error may explain this. The V gene is TRBV5-8, the J gene TRBJ2-1; a weak D match, TRBD2 (5 bases). Germline V gene sequence: CDR1 SGHTS, CDR2 YDEGEE. This CDR3 region has 15 residues. Written as DNA, the CDR3 is TGTGCCAGCAGCTTGTCGGGAAGCTCCTACAATAAGCAGTTCTTC. It translates to CASSLSGSSYNKQFF.

The chain uses TRBV4-1 and TRBJ1-4; weak D call: TRBD1 (5 bases). This CDR3 region has 15 residues. Germline V gene lookup returns CDR1 MGHRA and CDR2 YSYEKL. With 4 bases removed from V and 5 bases from J, the gap between germline ends came to 14 bases. The CDR3 coding sequence is TGCGCCAGCAGCCCCAGGGAAGGCCCCAATGAAAAACTGTTTTTT. Protein sequence: CASSPREGPNEKLFF.

The chain links TRBV6-1 to TRBJ1-2; D remains unclear. The CDR3 runs 15 residues. CDR1 is MNHNS and CDR2 is SASEGT in the germline V gene. V was cut by 2 bases and J by 4 bases, with 14 bases left in between. This CDR3 reads CASSEIFPESYGYTF. CDR3 DNA: TGTGCCAGCAGTGAAATCTTCCCAGAAAGCTATGGCTACACCTTC.

This clone is labeled large (0.1 to 1%). The chain recombines TRBV28 with TRBJ1-3; D perhaps matches TRBD1 (5 bases). V was clipped by 4 bases and J by 2 bases, with 12 bases between them. CDR1 is MDHEN and CDR2 is SYDVKM in the germline V gene. There are 15 residues in the CDR3. As DNA, the CDR3 is TGTGCCAGCAGTTCCTCGTCAGGGCCTGGAAACACCATATATTTT. This gives the protein CASSSSSGPGNTIYF.

This rearrangement joins TRBV7-2 to TRBJ2-7, with a tentative D call TRBD2 (6 bases). CDR1 is SGHTA, CDR2 FQGNSA, per germline. The CDR3 runs to 14 residues. V was pared by 5 bases and J by 4 bases, with 15 bases between. The CDR3 here is CASSTRAEGYEQYF. CDR3 nucleotides: TGTGCCAGCAGCACCAGGGCGGAGGGATACGAGCAGTACTTC.

The chain combines TRBV7-9 with TRBJ1-6; tentatively, D is TRBD1 (5 bases). Germline V gives CDR1 SEHNR, CDR2 FQNEAQ (reference sequence). V lost 5 bases and J 7 bases, leaving 18 bases between the germline ends. The CDR3 totals 16 residues. CDR3 region: CASSPMGLGRNSPLHF. CDR3 DNA sequence: TGTGCCAGCAGCCCGATGGGACTGGGACGGAATTCACCCCTCCACTTT.